This entry features one TCR beta chain sequence. Sequencing of TCR beta drew on CD8+ and CD4+ T cells from blood. With random hexamers, reverse transcription was performed on roughly 0.45 to 1 ug of RNA. By means of immunoSEQ multiplex PCR, TCR beta CDR3 spanning 54 Vbeta and 13 Jbeta underwent amplification. TCRdb re-called the immunoSEQ multiplex PCR reads with MiXCR, one entry per CDR3 protein. The sample carries some 190,000 distinct CDR3 sequences, 93% recorded once. The data belong to a study of CD8 T cells in Susac syndrome. Germline values: CDR1 SGHAT, CDR2 FQDESV (reference sequence). Trimming shortened V by 8 bases and J by 5 bases, and 18 bases separated the two germline ends. The CDR3 spans 15 residues.

Input material: CD4+ T cells from PBMCs. This receptor was obtained from a human donor in good health. This chain joins TRBV11-1 and TRBJ2-2; D is possibly TRBD1 or TRBD2 (6 bases each). The CDR3 sequence: CASSGGGRWTGELFF. The DNA for the CDR3 is TGTGCCAGCTCCGGTGGGGGGCGATGGACCGGGGAGCTGTTTTTT.